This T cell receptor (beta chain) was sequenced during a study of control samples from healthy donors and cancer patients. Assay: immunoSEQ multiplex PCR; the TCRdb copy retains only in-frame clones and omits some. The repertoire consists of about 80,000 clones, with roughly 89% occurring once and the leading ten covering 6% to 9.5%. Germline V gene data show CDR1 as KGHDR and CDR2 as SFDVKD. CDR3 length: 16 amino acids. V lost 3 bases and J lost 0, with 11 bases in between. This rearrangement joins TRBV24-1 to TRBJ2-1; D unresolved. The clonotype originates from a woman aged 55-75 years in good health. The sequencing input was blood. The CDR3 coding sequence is TGTGCCACCAGTGATGGCGATCCCGCCTCCTACAATGAGCAGTTCTTC. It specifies CATSDGDPASYNEQFF.